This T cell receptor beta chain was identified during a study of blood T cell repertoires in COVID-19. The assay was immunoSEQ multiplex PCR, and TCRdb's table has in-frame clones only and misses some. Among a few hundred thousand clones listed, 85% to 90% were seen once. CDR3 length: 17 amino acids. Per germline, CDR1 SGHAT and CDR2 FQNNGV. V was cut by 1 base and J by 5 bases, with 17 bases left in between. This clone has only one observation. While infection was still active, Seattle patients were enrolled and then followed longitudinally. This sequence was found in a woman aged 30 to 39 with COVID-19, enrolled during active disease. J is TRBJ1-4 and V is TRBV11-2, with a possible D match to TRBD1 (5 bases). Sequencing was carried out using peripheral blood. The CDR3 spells CASSLGAQGGGNEKLFF. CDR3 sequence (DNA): TGTGCCAGCAGCTTAGGAGCGCAGGGTGGGGGGAATGAAAAACTGTTTTTT.